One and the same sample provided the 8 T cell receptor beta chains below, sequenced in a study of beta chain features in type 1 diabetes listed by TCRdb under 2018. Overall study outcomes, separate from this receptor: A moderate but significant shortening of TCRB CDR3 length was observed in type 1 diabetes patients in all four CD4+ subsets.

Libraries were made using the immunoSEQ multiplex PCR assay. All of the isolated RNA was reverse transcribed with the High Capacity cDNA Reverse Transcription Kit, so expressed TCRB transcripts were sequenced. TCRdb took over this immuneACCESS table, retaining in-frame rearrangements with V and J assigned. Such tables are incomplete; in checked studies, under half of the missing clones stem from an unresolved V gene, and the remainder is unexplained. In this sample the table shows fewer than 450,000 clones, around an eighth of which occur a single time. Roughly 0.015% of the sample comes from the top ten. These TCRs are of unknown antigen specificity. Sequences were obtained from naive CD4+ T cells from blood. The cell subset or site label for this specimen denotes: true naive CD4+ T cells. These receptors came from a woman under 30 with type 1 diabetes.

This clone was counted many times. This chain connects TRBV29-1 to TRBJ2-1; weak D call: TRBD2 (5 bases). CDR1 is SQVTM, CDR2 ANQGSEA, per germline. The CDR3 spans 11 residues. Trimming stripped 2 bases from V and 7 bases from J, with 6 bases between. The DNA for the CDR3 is TGCAGCGTTGAACGCGGGAATGAGCAGTTCTTC. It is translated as CSVERGNEQFF.

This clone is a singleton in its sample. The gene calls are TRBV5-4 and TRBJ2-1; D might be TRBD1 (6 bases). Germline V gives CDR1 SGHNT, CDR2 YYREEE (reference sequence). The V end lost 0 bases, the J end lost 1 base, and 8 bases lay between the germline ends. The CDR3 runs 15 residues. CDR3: CASSLDQGSYNEQFF. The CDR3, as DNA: TGTGCCAGCAGCTTGGATCAGGGGTCCTACAATGAGCAGTTCTTC.

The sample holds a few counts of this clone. CDR3 DNA: TGTGCCAGCGGGGGACAGGGAAACACTGAAGCTTTCTTT. This encodes CASGGQGNTEAFF. V and J are TRBV2 and TRBJ1-1, with TRBD1 matching 9 bases. In germline, CDR1 is SNHLY, CDR2 FYNNEI. CDR3 length: 13 amino acids. Germline trimming cut 8 bases from V and 2 bases from J; bases unmatched to any gene: 3.

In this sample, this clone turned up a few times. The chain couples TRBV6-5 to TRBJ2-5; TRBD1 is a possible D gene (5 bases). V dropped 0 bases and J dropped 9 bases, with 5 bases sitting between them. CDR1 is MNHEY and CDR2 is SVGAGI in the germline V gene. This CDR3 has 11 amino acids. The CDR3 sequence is CASSYSGAQYF. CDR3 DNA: TGTGCCAGCAGTTACTCAGGGGCCCAGTACTTC.

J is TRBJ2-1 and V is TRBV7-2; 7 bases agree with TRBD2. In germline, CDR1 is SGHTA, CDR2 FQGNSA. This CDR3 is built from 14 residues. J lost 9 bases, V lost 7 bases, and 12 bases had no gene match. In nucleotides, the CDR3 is TGTGCCAGCACCCCGGGACTAACTTTGGGTGAGCAGTTCTTC. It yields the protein CASTPGLTLGEQFF. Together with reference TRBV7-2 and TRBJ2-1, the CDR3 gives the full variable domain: GAGVSQSPSNKVTEKGKDVELRCDPISGHTALYWYRQSLGQGLEFLIYFQGNSAPDKSGLPSDRFSAERTGGSVSTLTIQRTQQEDSAVYLCASTPGLTLGEQFFGPGTRLTVL.

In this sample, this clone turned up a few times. DNA of the CDR3: TGCGCCAGCAGCCAAGGGTTGGGACTAGCGGCGGATACGCAGTATTTT. Its protein product is CASSQGLGLAADTQYF. The rearrangement joins TRBV4-1 to TRBJ2-3; 11 positions match TRBD2. The CDR3 covers 16 residues. Germline CDR1 MGHRA, CDR2 YSYEKL. V lost 1 base and J lost 6; bases outside the gene matches: 6.

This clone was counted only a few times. CDR3 bases: TGTGCCAGCAGCTGGGGATGGACAGATCCGACCTTGAACACTGAAGCTTTCTTT. It yields the protein CASSWGWTDPTLNTEAFF. J is TRBJ1-1 and V is TRBV5-6; possibly TRBD1 for D (6 bases). Germline V gene sequence: CDR1 SGHDT, CDR2 YYEEEE. The CDR3 is 18 residues long. Trimming left V 3 bases short and J 0 bases short, with 21 bases between.

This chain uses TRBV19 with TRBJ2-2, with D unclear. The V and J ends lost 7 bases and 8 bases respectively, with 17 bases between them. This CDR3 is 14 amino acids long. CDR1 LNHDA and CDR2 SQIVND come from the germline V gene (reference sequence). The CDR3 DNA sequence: TGTGCCAGTATGAAGGAGAGCTTATCTGGGGAGCTGTTTTTT. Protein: CASMKESLSGELFF. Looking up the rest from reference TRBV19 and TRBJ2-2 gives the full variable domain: DGGITQSPKYLFRKEGQNVTLSCEQNLNHDAMYWYRQDPGQGLRLIYYSQIVNDFQKGDIAEGYSVSREKKESFPLTVTSAQKNPTAFYLCASMKESLSGELFFGEGSRLTVL.